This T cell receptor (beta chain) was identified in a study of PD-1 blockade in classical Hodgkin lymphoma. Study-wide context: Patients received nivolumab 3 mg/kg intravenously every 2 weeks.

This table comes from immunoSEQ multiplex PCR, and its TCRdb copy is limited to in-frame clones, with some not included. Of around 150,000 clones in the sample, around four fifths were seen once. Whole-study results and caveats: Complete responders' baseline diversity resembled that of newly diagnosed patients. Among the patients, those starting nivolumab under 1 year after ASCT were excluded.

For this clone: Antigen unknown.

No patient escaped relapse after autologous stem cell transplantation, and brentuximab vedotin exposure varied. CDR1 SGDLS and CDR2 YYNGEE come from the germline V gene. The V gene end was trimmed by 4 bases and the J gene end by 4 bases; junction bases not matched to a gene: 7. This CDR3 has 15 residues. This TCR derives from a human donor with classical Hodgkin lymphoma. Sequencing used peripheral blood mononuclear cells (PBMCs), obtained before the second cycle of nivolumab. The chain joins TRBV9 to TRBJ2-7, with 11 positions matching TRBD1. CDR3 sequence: CASSPRTGGGYEQYF. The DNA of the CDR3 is TGTGCCAGCAGCCCGCGGACAGGGGGCGGGTACGAGCAGTACTTC.